Shown below are 14 T cell receptor beta chains from a single sample sequenced in a study of T cells after yellow fever vaccination. Using its own MiXCR run on the 5' RACE reads, TCRdb lists one record per CDR3 protein. The table has 550,000 to 750,000 distinct CDR3 sequences, approximately 13% seen once; the top ten hold over 12%. The sequencing used PBMCs, collected on the day of the yellow fever booster vaccination. These receptors were obtained from a man aged 25-40 years who received the YFV17D yellow fever vaccine.

This clonotype came up a few times. The chain is built from TRBV12-3 or TRBV12-4 and TRBJ1-1; D perhaps matches TRBD1 (6 bases). This CDR3 contains 14 residues. Deletions cut 6 bases from V and 1 base from J, with 12 bases between. CDR3: CASSAGQRNTEAFF. In DNA, the CDR3 is TGTGCCAGCAGCGCCGGACAGAGGAACACTGAAGCTTTCTTT.

The rearrangement links TRBV6-2 or TRBV6-3 to TRBJ1-5, with TRBD1 identical over 10 bases. Trimming cost V 10 bases and J 4 bases; bases outside gene matches: 7. The length of the CDR3 is 14 residues. From germline, CDR1 is MNHEY and CDR2 SVGEGT. The CDR3 bases are TGTGCCACCATAGACAGGGGGCGGAATCAGCCCCAGCATTTT. Its protein is CATIDRGRNQPQHF.

This clonotype has only a few counts. The chain employs TRBV6-1 and TRBJ2-7; D is perhaps TRBD1 (5 bases). CDR1 MNHNS and CDR2 SASEGT come from the germline V gene. V was pared by 0 bases and J by 4 bases, with 13 bases between. This CDR3 region has 15 residues. The DNA for the CDR3 is TGTGCCAGCAGTGAAGCTTGGGGCGGACGTTACGAGCAGTACTTC. The encoded protein is CASSEAWGGRYEQYF.

A few counts support this clonotype. This chain uses TRBV7-6 with TRBJ2-3; 7 bases match TRBD2. The germline V gene has CDR1 SGHVS and CDR2 FNYEAQ. CDR3 length: 12 residues. V was clipped by 1 base and J by 8 bases; unmatched bases: 0. DNA for the CDR3: TGTGCCAGCAGCTTAGGCGGGAGTACGCAGTATTTT. It specifies CASSLGGSTQYF.

The V call is TRBV6-1, the J call TRBJ1-4; weak D call: TRBD1 (5 bases). From germline, CDR1 is MNHNS and CDR2 SASEGT. The CDR3 consists of 15 residues. V shed 6 bases and J shed 4 bases, with 15 bases lying between them. The CDR3 DNA reads as TGTGCCAGCAGGGACGGCGGGGCCCGTAATGAAAAACTGTTTTTT. Protein: CASRDGGARNEKLFF.

This clonotype has more than one count but fewer than ten. The gene calls are TRBV5-1 and TRBJ1-3; no definite D call. The CDR3 consists of 17 residues. Between the trimmed V and J ends, which lost 0 bases and 4 bases, there was a span of 17 bases. Per the germline V gene, CDR1 is SGHRS and CDR2 is YFSETQ. The CDR3 loop is CASSLVGRGSSGNTIYF. In nucleotides, the CDR3 is TGCGCCAGCAGCTTGGTTGGTCGGGGATCGTCGGGAAACACCATATATTTT.

This clonotype was seen only a few times. The J gene is TRBJ1-3, the V gene TRBV29-1, with D perhaps TRBD1 (6 bases). The V gene lost 5 bases and the J gene lost 4 bases, with 12 bases spanning the gap. CDR3 size: 13 residues. The germline V gene encodes CDR1 SQVTM and CDR2 ANQGSEA. DNA of the CDR3: TGCAGCGTTCTACAGGGAATGGGAAACACCATATATTTT. Translating gives CSVLQGMGNTIYF. The full variable domain, with the rest looked up from reference TRBV29-1 and TRBJ1-3, is SAVISQKPSRDICQRGTSLTIQCQVDSQVTMMFWYRQQPGQSLTLIATANQGSEATYESGFVIDKFPISRPNLTFSTLTVSNMSPEDSSIYLCSVLQGMGNTIYFGEGSWLTVV.

The V call is TRBV2, the J call TRBJ1-1; 10 bases match TRBD1. V dropped 6 bases and J dropped 5; count of bases not matched to a gene: 9. Germline assignment: CDR1 SNHLY and CDR2 FYNNEI. The CDR3 runs 15 residues. The DNA of the CDR3 is TGTGCCAGCAGACCGGGACAGGGGACGGGTACTGAAGCTTTCTTT. This encodes CASRPGQGTGTEAFF.

A few counts support this clonotype. CDR3 loop: CASSYLNDREGYGYTF. CDR3 sequence (DNA): TGTGCCAGCAGTTATCTAAATGACAGGGAAGGCTATGGCTACACCTTC. The chain links TRBV6-9 to TRBJ1-2, with 7 positions matching TRBD1. The CDR3 contains 16 residues. V lost 2 bases to trimming and J lost 4 bases; unmatched junction nucleotides: 10. Germline CDR1 and CDR2: MNHGY and SVAAGI.

This clonotype has at least ten counts. The rearrangement joins TRBV24-1 to TRBJ2-1, with D perhaps matching TRBD1 or TRBD2 (5 bases each). The CDR3 covers 16 residues. Trimming took 3 bases from V and 6 from J, leaving 17 bases between them. Looked up from germline, CDR1 is KGHDR and CDR2 is SFDVKD. The CDR3 region is CATSDRGPRNLNEQFF. The CDR3 coding sequence is TGTGCCACCAGTGATCGGGGACCTCGAAATCTCAATGAGCAGTTCTTC.

V and J are TRBV5-1 and TRBJ2-7, with D maybe TRBD1 (6 bases). This CDR3 is 15 amino acids long. The V end was cut by 1 base, the J end by 5 bases, with 16 bases between. Germline V gene data show CDR1 as SGHRS and CDR2 as YFSETQ. The CDR3 DNA reads as TGCGCCAGCAGCTTGTTGGGGACAAGGGGCGACGAGCAGTACTTC. It encodes CASSLLGTRGDEQYF.

There are a few counts of this clonotype. The J gene is TRBJ2-1, the V gene TRBV24-1; 10 bases are shared with TRBD2. This CDR3 has 16 amino acids. Trimming cost V 4 bases and J 6 bases; bases outside gene matches: 8. From germline, CDR1 is KGHDR and CDR2 SFDVKD. CDR3: CATSDQSGRAFNEQFF. CDR3 nucleotide sequence: TGTGCCACCAGTGACCAAAGCGGGAGGGCCTTCAATGAGCAGTTCTTC.

V and J are TRBV10-3 and TRBJ2-3; D tentatively fits TRBD1 or TRBD2 (5 bases each). Trimming pared 4 bases from V and 1 base from J, leaving 12 bases between. The CDR3 spans 15 residues. Germline CDR1 is ENHRY and CDR2 is SYGVKD. CDR3 residues: CAISGPRGGTDTQYF. CDR3 nucleotides: TGTGCCATCAGTGGCCCCCGGGGCGGCACAGATACGCAGTATTTT.

A few counts support this clonotype. This sequence joins TRBV5-5 and TRBJ2-1; D is perhaps TRBD2 (5 bases). This CDR3 comprises 13 residues. Germline CDR1 SGHKS, CDR2 YYEKEE (reference sequence). Trimming took off 5 bases at V and 7 bases at J, with 13 bases between the two ends. Written as DNA, the CDR3 is TGTGCCAGCAGAGTGGCGGGTCGAAATGAGCAGTTCTTC. This sequence encodes CASRVAGRNEQFF.